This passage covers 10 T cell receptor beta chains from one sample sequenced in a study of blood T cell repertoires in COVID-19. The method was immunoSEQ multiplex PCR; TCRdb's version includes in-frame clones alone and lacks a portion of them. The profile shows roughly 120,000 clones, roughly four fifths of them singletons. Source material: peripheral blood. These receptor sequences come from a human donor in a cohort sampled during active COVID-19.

CDR3 in DNA: TGCGCCAGCAGCCCCTCGACTAGCGGGGGGGCCCCGAACACCGGGGAGCTGTTTTTT. Its translation: CASSPSTSGGAPNTGELFF. V is TRBV4-3 and J is TRBJ2-2; 14 nucleotides agree with TRBD2. V lost 4 bases, J lost 0 bases, and 7 bases stayed unmatched. Germline loops: CDR1 LGHNA, CDR2 YSLEER. CDR3 length equals 19 residues.

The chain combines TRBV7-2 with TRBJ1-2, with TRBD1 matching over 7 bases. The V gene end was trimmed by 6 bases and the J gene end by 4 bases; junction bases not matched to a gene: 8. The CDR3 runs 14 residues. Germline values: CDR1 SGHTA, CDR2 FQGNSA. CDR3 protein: CASSPSGTAYGYTF. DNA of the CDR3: TGTGCCAGCAGTCCATCCGGGACAGCCTATGGCTACACCTTC.

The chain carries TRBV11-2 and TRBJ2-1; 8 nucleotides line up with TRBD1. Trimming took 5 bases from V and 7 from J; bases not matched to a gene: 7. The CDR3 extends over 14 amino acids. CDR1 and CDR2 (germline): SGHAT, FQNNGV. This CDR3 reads CASSRTGLVNEQFF. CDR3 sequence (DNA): TGTGCCAGCAGCCGGACAGGGCTGGTGAATGAGCAGTTCTTC.

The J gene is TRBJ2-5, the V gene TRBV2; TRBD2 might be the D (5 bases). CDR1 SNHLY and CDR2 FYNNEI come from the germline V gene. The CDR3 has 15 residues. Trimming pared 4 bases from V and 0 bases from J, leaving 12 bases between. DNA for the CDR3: TGTGCCAGCAGTGTTGGAGGACCTTACCAAGAGACCCAGTACTTC. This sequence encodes CASSVGGPYQETQYF.

The CDR3 nucleotides are TGTGCCAGCACCCCCGACAGGCCCCTCTATGGCTACACCTTC. Its translation is CASTPDRPLYGYTF. This chain links TRBV28 with TRBJ1-2; D is perhaps TRBD1 (6 bases). Looked up from germline, CDR1 is MDHEN and CDR2 is SYDVKM. The CDR3 is made up of 14 amino acids. With 7 bases removed from V and 4 bases from J, the gap between germline ends came to 16 bases.

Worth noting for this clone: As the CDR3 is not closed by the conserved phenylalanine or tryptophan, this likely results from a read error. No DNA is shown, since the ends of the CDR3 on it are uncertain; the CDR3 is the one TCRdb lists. CDR3 region: CASAPSSGVS. The chain joins TRBV6-5 to TRBJ1-2. Germline V CDR1 and CDR2: MNHEY, SVGAGI. The CDR3 contains 10 residues when both ends are counted.

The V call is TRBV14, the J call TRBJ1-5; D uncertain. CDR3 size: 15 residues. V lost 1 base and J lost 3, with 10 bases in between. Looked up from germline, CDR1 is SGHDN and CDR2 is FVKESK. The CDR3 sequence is CASSQARDPNQPQHF. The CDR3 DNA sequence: TGTGCCAGCAGCCAAGCCCGGGATCCCAATCAGCCCCAGCATTTT.

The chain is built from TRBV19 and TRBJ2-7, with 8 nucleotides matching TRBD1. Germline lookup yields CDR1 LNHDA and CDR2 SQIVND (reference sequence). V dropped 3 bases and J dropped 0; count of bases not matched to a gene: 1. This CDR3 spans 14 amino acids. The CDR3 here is CASSMGQASYEQYF. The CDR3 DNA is TGTGCCAGTAGTATGGGACAGGCCTCCTACGAGCAGTACTTC.

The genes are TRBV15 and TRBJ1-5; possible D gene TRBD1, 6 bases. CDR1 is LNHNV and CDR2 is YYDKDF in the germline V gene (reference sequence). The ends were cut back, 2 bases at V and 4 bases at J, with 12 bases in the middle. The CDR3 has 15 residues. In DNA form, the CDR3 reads TGTGCCACCAGCAGACTACAGGGAAAAAATCAGCCCCAGCATTTT. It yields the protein CATSRLQGKNQPQHF.

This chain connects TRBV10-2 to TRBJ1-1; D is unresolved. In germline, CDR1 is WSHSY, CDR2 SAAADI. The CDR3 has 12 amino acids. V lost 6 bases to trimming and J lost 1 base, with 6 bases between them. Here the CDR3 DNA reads TGCGCCAGCAGGCTCGGGAACACTGAAGCTTTCTTT. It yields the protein CASRLGNTEAFF.